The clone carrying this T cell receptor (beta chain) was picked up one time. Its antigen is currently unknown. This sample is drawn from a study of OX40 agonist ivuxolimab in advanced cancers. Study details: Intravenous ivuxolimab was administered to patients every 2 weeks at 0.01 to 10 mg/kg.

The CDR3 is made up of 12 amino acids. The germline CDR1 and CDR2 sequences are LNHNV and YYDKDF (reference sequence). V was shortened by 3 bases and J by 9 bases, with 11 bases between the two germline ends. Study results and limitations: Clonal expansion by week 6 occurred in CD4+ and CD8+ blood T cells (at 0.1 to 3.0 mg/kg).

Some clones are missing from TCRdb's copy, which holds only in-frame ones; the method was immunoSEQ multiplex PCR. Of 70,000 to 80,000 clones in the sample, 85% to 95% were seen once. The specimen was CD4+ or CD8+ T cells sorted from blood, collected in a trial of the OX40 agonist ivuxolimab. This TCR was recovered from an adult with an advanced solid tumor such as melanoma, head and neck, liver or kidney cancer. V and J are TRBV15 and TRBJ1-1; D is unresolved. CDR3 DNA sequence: TGTGCCACCAGCAGTTCAGGAGTAAAAGCTTTCTTT. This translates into CATSSSGVKAFF.